Below, one T cell receptor (beta chain) is given with its context. Its antigen remains unknown. MiXCR, applied by TCRdb to the reads, yields one record per CDR3 protein. Here the sample spans about 51,000 distinct CDR3 sequences, around 20% being singletons. This record comes from a study of T cell repertoires in cytomegalovirus infection. Study-level background: Newly reported HLA-C-restricted and thoroughly characterized HLA-B-restricted CMV epitopes were employed. Public TCR beta signatures were indicative of both CMV infection and a matching HLA type. Findings and limits, study-wide: The study identified carriers of CMV plus the relevant HLA from cumulative public TCR beta family frequency.

Germline values: CDR1 SGHTA, CDR2 FQGNSA. The ends were cut back, 5 bases at V and 5 bases at J, with 13 bases in the middle. This CDR3 is 14 amino acids long. Sample: CD8+ T cells from cultured PBMCs, taken from culture after CMV antigen stimulation. V is TRBV7-2 and J is TRBJ1-5; D might be TRBD1 (6 bases). The receptor was derived from a human donor in good health (CMV status not recorded). Some clones in this sample may be carry-over from other donors' samples. In DNA, the CDR3 is TGTGCCAGCAGCCCGGGAGGGACATATCAGCCCCAGCATTTT. It yields the protein CASSPGGTYQPQHF.